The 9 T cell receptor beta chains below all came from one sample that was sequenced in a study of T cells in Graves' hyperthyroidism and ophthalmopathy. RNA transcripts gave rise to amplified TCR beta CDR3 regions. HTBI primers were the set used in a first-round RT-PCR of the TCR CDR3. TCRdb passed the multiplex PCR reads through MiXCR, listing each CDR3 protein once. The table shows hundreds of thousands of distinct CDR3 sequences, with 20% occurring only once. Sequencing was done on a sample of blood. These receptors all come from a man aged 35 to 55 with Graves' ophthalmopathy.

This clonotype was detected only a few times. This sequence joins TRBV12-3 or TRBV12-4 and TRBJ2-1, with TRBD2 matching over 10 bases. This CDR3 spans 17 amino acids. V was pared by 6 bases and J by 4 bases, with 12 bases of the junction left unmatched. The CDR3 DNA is TGTGCCAGCAGCAAAAAGAGGGCTAGCGGGAGTTACAATGAGCAGTTCTTC. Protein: CASSKKRASGSYNEQFF.

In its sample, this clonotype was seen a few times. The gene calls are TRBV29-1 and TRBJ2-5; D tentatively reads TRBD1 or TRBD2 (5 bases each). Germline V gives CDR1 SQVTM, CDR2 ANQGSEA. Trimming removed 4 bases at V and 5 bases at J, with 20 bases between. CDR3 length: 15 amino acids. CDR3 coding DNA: TGCAGCGTTGGGAGGAATTTGGGGTACAGGGAGACCCAGTACTTC. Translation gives CSVGRNLGYRETQYF.

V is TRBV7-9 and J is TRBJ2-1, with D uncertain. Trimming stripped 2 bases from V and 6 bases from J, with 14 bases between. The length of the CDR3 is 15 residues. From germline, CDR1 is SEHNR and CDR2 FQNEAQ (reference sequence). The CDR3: CASSLIGATGNEQFF. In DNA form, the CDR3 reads TGTGCCAGCAGCTTAATCGGTGCCACCGGCAATGAGCAGTTCTTC.

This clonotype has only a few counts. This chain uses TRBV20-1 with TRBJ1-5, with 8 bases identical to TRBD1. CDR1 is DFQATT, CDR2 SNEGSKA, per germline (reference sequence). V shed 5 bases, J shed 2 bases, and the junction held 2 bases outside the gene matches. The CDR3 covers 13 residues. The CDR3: CSAGQGRNQPQHF. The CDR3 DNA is TGCAGTGCTGGACAGGGTCGCAATCAGCCCCAGCATTTT.

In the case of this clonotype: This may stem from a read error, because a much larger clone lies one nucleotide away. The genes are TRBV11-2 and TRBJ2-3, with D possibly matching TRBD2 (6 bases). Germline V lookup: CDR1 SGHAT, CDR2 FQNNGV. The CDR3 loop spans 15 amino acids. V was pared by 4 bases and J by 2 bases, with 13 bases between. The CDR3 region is CASSSLARPTDTQYF. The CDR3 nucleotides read TGTGCCAGCAGCTCTCTAGCGCGACCCACAGATACGCAGTATTTT.

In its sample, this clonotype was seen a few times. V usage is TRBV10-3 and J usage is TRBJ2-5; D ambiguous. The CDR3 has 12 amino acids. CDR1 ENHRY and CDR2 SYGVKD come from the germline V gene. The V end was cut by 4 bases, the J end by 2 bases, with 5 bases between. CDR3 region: CAISALQETQYF. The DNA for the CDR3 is TGTGCCATCAGTGCCTTGCAAGAGACCCAGTACTTC.

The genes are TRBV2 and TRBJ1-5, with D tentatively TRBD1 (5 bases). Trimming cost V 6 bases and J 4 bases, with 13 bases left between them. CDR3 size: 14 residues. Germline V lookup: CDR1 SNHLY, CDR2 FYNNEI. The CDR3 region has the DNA TGTGCCAGCAGGGGGCAGCAATTTAATCAGCCCCAGCATTTT. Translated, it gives CASRGQQFNQPQHF. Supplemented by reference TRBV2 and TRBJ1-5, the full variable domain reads EPEVTQTPSHQVTQMGQEVILRCVPISNHLYFYWYRQILGQKVEFLVSFYNNEISEKSEIFDDQFSVERPDGSNFTLKIRSTKLEDSAMYFCASRGQQFNQPQHFGDGTRLSIL.

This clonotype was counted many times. The CDR3 bases are TGTGCCAGCTCACCACCCCACAGGGGAAGGAAGACTGAAGCTTTCTTT. Protein product: CASSPPHRGRKTEAFF. The chain recombines TRBV18 with TRBJ1-1, with TRBD1 matching over 7 bases. The CDR3 extends over 16 amino acids. Germline V gene sequence: CDR1 KGHSH, CDR2 LQKENI. J was trimmed by 5 bases and V by 0 bases; bases with no gene match: 9. The full variable domain, rest sourced from reference TRBV18 and TRBJ1-1, is NAGVMQNPRHLVRRRGQEARLRCSPMKGHSHVYWYRQLPEEGLKFMVYLQKENIIDESGMPKERFSAEFPKEGPSILRIQQVVRGDSAAYFCASSPPHRGRKTEAFFGQGTRLTVV.

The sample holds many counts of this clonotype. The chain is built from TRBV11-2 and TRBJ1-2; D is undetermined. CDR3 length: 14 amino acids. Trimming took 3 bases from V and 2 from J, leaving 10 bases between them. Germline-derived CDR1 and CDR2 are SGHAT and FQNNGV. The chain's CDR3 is CASSFQGRNYGYTF. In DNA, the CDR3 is TGTGCCAGCAGCTTCCAAGGGCGGAACTATGGCTACACCTTC.